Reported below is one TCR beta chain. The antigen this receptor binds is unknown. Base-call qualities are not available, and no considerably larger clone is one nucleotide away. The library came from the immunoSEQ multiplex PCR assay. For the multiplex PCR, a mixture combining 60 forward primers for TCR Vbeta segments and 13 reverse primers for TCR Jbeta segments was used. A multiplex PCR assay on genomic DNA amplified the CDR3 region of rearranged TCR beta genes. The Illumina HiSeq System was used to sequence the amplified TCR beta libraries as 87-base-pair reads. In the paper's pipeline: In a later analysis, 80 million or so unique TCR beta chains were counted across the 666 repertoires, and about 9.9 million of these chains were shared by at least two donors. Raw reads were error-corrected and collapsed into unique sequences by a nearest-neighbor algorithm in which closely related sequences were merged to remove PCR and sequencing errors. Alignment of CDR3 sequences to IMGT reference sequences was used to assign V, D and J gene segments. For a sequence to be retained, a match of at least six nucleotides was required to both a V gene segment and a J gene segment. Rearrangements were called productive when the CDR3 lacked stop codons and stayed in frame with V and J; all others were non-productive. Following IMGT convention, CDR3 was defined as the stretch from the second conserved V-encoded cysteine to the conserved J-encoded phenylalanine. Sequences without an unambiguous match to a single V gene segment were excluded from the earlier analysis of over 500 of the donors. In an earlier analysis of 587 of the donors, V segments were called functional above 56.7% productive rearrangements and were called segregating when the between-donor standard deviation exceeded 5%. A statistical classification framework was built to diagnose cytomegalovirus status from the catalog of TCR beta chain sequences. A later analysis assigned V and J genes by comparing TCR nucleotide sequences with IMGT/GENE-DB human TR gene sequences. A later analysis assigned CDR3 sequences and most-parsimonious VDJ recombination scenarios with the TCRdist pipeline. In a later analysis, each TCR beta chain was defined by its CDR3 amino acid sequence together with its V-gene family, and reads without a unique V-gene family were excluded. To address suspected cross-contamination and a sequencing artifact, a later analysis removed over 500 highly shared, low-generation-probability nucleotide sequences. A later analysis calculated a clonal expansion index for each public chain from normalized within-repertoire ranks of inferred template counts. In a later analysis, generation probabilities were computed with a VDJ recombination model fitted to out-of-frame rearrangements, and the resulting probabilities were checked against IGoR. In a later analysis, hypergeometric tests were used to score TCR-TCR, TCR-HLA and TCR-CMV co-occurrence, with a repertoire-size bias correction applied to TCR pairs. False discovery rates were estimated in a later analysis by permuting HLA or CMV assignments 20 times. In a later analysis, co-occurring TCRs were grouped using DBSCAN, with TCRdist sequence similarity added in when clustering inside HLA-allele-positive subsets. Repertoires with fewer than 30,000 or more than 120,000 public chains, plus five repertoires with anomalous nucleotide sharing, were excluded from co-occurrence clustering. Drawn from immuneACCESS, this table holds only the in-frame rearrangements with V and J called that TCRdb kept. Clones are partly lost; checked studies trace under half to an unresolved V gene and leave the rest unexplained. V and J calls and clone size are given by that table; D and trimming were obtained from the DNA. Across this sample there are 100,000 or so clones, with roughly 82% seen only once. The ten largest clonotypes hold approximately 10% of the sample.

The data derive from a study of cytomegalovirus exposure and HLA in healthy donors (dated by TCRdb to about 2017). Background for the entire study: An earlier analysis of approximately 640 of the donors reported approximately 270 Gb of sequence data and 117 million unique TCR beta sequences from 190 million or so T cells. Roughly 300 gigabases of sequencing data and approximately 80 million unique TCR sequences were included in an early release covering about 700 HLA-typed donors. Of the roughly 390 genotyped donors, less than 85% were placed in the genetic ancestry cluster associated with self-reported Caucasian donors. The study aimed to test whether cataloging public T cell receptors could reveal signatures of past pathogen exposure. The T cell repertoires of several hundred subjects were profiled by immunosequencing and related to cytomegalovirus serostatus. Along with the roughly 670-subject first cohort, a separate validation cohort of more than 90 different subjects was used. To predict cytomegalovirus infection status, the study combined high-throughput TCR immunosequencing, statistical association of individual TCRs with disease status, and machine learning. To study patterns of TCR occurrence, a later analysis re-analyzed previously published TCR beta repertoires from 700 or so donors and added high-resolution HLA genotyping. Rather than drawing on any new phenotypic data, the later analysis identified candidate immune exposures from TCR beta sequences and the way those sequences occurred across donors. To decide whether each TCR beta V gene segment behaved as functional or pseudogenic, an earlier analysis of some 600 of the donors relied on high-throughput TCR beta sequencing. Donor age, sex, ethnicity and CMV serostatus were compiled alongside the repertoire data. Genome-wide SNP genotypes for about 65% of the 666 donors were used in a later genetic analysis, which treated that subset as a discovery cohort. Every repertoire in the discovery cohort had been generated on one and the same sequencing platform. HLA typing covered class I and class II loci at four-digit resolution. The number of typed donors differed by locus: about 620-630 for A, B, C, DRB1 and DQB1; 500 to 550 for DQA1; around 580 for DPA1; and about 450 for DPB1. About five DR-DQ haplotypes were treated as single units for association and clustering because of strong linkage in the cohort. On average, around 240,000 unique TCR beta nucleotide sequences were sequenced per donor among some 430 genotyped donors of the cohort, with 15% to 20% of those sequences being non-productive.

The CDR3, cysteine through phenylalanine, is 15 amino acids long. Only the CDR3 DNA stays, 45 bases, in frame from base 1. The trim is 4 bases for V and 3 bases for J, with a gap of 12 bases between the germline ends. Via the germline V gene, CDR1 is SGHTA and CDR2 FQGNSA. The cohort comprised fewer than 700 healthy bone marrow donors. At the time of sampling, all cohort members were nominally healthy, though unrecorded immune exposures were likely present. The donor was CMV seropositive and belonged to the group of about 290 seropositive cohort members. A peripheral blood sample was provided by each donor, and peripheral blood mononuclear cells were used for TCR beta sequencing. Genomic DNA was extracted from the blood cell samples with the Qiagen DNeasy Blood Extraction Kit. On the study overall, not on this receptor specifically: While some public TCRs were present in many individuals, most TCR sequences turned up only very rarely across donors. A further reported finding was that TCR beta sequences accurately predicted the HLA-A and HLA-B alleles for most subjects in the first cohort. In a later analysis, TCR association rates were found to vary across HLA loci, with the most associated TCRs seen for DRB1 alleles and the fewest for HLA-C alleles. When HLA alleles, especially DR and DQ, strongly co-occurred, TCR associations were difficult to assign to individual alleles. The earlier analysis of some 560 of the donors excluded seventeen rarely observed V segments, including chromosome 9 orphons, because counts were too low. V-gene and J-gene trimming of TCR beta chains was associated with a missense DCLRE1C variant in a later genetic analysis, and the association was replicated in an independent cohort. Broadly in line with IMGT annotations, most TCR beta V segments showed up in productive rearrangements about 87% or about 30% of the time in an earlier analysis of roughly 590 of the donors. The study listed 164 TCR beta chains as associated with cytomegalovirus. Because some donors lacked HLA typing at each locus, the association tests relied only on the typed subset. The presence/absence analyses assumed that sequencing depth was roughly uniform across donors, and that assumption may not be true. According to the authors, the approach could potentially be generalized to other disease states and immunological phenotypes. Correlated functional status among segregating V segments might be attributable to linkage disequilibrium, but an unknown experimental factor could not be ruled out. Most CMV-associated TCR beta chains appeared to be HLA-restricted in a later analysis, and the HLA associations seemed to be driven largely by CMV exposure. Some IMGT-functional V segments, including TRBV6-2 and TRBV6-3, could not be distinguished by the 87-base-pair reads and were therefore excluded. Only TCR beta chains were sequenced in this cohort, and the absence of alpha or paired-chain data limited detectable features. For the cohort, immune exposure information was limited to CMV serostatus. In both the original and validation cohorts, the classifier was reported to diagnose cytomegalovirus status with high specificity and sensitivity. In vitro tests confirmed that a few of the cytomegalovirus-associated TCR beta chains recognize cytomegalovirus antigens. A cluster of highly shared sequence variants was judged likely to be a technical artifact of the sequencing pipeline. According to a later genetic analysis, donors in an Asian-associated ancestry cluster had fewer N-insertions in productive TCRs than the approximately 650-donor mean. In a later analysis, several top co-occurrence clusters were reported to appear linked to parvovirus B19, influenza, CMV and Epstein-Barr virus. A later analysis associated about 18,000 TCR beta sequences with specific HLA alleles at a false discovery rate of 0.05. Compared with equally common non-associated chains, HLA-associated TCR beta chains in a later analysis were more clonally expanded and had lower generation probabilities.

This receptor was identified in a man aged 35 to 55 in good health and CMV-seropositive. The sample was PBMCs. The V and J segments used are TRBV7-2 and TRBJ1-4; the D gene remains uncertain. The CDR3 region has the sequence CASSSARRANEKLFF. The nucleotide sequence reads TGTGCCAGCAGCTCCGCGAGGCGAGCTAATGAAAAACTGTTTTTT.